This TCR beta chain emerged from a study of siplizumab effects on memory and regulatory T cells (dated by TCRdb to between 2018 and 2021). Study-wide context: The study examined how the anti-CD2 antibody siplizumab affects alloreactive T-cell subsets in allogeneic mixed lymphocyte reactions built from human PBMCs.

On the study overall, not on this receptor specifically: The suppressive function of proliferating Tregs from siplizumab cultures was not functionally confirmed. Sequences below about 10^-5 frequency were poorly captured, so only a minor fraction of alloreactive clones could be mapped to unstimulated subsets. Among mappable alloreactive CD4+ clones, the Treg-derived fraction averaged around 63% with siplizumab versus about 27% in control reactions. Compared with memory T cells, unstimulated naive T cells appeared more diverse, and naive cells seemed to make a substantial contribution to the alloresponse. About 75-95% of proliferating CD4+ or CD8+ clones could not be given a naive or memory phenotype. Siplizumab significantly reduced the cumulative frequency of alloreactive sequences traceable to unstimulated CD4+ memory T cells.

Sorted unstimulated T cells and proliferating T cells recovered from mixed lymphocyte reactions were subjected to TCRbeta CDR3 sequencing. Fresh whole blood from over 8 HLA-typed healthy donors was used to isolate PBMCs. Unstimulated CD4+ non-regulatory T cells were FACS-sorted to map the origin of alloreactive clones. Note on this clone: Its antigen is unknown. No clone much larger than this one lies a single base away; base qualities are absent.

The library was made by the immunoSEQ multiplex PCR assay. Around 100,000 TCR templates per sample were assayed by the deep sequencing platform. Genomic DNA extracted from sorted T cells was used for TCRbeta CDR3 sequencing. On the authors' methods: The R programming language was used for clonal analysis of TCRbeta CDR3 data. Alloreactive CD4+ and CD8+ clones were identified by comparing unstimulated samples to CFSE-low samples taken after the reaction. Regulatory or non-regulatory origin was assigned to alloreactive CD4+ clones by matching of sequences to sorted unstimulated Treg and non-Treg repertoires. This immuneACCESS table, as held by TCRdb, lists in-frame sequences with V and J called but not all clones. Of the missing ones, under half trace to an unresolved V gene in checked studies; the others have no known cause. The V and J calls and clone size are taken from that table; D and trimming were inferred from the DNA. The sample table lists roughly 93,000 clones, roughly 94% of them with a count of one. The ten largest clones represent about 1.2% of the sample.

There are 17 amino acids in the CDR3, from cysteine to phenylalanine inclusive. The read is trimmed to its CDR3 DNA, 51 bases read in frame from base 1. V drops 6 bases and J drops 0 bases, leaving 20 bases in between. Reading the germline V gene gives CDR1 MDHEN and CDR2 SYDVKM. The sample comprised non-Treg CD4+ T cells sorted from blood. In light of the paper, this sample's cell subset or site label describes: FACS-sorted unstimulated CD4+ non-regulatory T cells. The sequence joins TRBV28 to TRBJ1-1, with no confident D gene call. The sequence derives from a human donor in good health. DNA sequence: TGTGCCAGCAGCCCACCCCTAGGTTCCATCATGAACACTGAAGCTTTCTTT. This sequence encodes CASSPPLGSIMNTEAFF. Full variable domain (CDR3 extended with the reference TRBV28 and TRBJ1-1 proteins): DVKVTQSSRYLVKRTGEKVFLECVQDMDHENMFWYRQDPGLGLRLIYFSYDVKMKEKGDIPEGYSVSREKKERFSLILESASTNQTSMYLCASSPPLGSIMNTEAFFGQGTRLTVV.